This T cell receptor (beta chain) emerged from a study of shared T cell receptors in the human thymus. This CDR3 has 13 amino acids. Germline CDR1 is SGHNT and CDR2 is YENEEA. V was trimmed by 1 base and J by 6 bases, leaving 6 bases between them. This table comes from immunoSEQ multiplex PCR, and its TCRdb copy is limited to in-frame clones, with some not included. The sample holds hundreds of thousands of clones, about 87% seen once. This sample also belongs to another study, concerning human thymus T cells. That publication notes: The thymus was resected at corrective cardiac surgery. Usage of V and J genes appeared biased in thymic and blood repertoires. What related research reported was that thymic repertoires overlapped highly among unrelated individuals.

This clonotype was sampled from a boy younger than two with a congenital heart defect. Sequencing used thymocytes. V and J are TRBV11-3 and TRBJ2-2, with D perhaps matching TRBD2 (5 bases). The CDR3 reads CASSLGGSGELFF. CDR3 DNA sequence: TGTGCCAGCAGCTTAGGAGGGTCCGGGGAGCTGTTTTTT. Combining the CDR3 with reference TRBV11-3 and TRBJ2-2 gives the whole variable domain EAGVVQSPRYKIIEKKQPVAFWCNPISGHNTLYWYLQNLGQGPELLIRYENEEAVDDSQLPKDRFSAERLKGVDSTLKIQPAELGDSAVYLCASSLGGSGELFFGEGSRLTVL.